The 28 T cell receptor beta chains below come from one sample, sequenced in a study of shared clonotypes between healthy human individuals. Naivety among CD8 cells was defined by CD45RO negativity and positive CCR7 selection, thereby excluding terminally differentiated effector memory CD45RA+ cells. Some clones are missing from TCRdb's copy, which holds only in-frame ones; the method was immunoSEQ multiplex PCR. The table has over 750,000 clones, around 96% seen once. The sequencing input was naive CD8+ T cells sorted from blood. The receptors shown here come from a man aged 25 to 40 in good health.

The chain links TRBV14 to TRBJ2-1; no reliable D call. Germline values: CDR1 SGHDN, CDR2 FVKESK. The CDR3 is 13 amino acids. V gave up 4 bases and J gave up 4 bases, with 8 bases separating them. CDR3 DNA: TGTGCCAGCAGCCTCTGGCGTTACAATGAGCAGTTCTTC. As protein: CASSLWRYNEQFF.

The J gene is TRBJ2-7, the V gene TRBV5-1, with D tentatively TRBD1 (6 bases). Germline assignment: CDR1 SGHRS and CDR2 YFSETQ. The CDR3 is 16 amino acids. The ends were cut back, 4 bases at V and 4 bases at J, with 21 bases in the middle. The CDR3 spells CASSLTPQGSPYEQYF. CDR3 nucleotide sequence: TGCGCCAGCAGCCTGACTCCACAGGGTTCCCCATACGAGCAGTACTTC. The variable domain in full, completed from reference TRBV5-1 and TRBJ2-7, reads KAGVTQTPRYLIKTRGQQVTLSCSPISGHRSVSWYQQTPGQGLQFLFEYFSETQRNKGNFPGRFSGRQFSNSRSEMNVSTLELGDSALYLCASSLTPQGSPYEQYFGPGTRLTVT.

The CDR3 region has the DNA TGTGCCAGCAGCCAAGGCGACAAGAACACCGGGGAGCTGTTTTTT. Translating it yields CASSQGDKNTGELFF. The chain uses TRBV14 and TRBJ2-2, with D hard to call. Trimming removed 1 base from V and 1 base from J, with 7 bases in between. Germline values: CDR1 SGHDN, CDR2 FVKESK. The CDR3 spans 15 residues.

Here the CDR3 DNA reads TGTGCCAGCAGCTTAGGTCGGTCAGTGAACACTGAAGCTTTCTTT. This gives the protein CASSLGRSVNTEAFF. The chain links TRBV11-2 to TRBJ1-1; D call uncertain. The germline gives CDR1 SGHAT, CDR2 FQNNGV. The V gene lost 1 base and the J gene lost 0 bases, with 9 bases spanning the gap. This CDR3 has 15 amino acids.

The CDR3 reads CASSPDPVAEAFF. The CDR3 DNA is TGTGCCAGCAGCCCCGACCCTGTGGCTGAAGCTTTCTTT. The V gene is TRBV11-2, the J gene TRBJ1-1; D is unclear. This CDR3 has 13 amino acids. Between the trimmed V and J ends, which lost 5 bases and 6 bases, there was a span of 13 bases. Germline values: CDR1 SGHAT, CDR2 FQNNGV.

This clone was recorded only once. V gene TRBV27 combines with J gene TRBJ2-7; TRBD2 matches at 8 bases. V lost 6 bases to trimming and J lost 4 bases; unmatched junction nucleotides: 8. This CDR3 is built from 14 residues. Per germline, CDR1 MNHEY and CDR2 SMNVEV (reference sequence). The CDR3 region is CASSPREGGYEQYF. In nucleotides, the CDR3 is TGTGCCAGCAGCCCCCGGGAGGGCGGGTACGAGCAGTACTTC.

A single count supports this clone. The chain has TRBV9 and TRBJ2-3; TRBD2 agrees at 16 bases. The CDR3 sequence is 19 residues long. After removal of 4 bases from V and 2 bases from J, the junction contained 10 bases not matched to a gene. CDR1 is SGDLS and CDR2 is YYNGEE in the germline V gene. CDR3 protein: CASSIPGLAGGPLTDTQYF. DNA of the CDR3: TGTGCCAGCAGCATCCCGGGACTAGCGGGAGGGCCTCTCACAGATACGCAGTATTTT.

Here the CDR3 reads CAISDRGRGSSYEQYF. The CDR3 region has the DNA TGTGCCATCAGTGATCGGGGCAGGGGAAGCTCCTACGAGCAGTACTTC. The rearrangement links TRBV10-3 to TRBJ2-7; weak D call: TRBD1 (6 bases). Trimming pared 3 bases from V and 0 bases from J, leaving 15 bases between. There are 16 residues in the CDR3. CDR1 is ENHRY, CDR2 SYGVKD, per germline.

The chain is built from TRBV9 and TRBJ2-1; 8 nucleotides line up with TRBD2. The V gene's germline CDR1 is SGDLS and CDR2 YYNGEE. The CDR3 is 16 amino acids. Germline trimming cut 1 base from V and 0 bases from J; bases unmatched to any gene: 3. CDR3 amino acids: CASSVPSGSSYNEQFF. The CDR3 DNA follows: TGTGCCAGCAGCGTACCGAGCGGGAGCTCCTACAATGAGCAGTTCTTC. Full variable domain (rest looked up from reference TRBV9 and TRBJ2-1): DSGVTQTPKHLITATGQRVTLRCSPRSGDLSVYWYQQSLDQGLQFLIQYYNGEERAKGNILERFSAQQFPDLHSELNLSSLELGDSALYFCASSVPSGSSYNEQFFGPGTRLTVL.

In DNA, the CDR3 is TGTGCCAGCAGCTGCACCGGGACAGGGCTCGACCAGCCCCAGCATTTT. Translating it yields CASSCTGTGLDQPQHF. V and J are TRBV5-6 and TRBJ1-5; 9 bases map to TRBD1. This CDR3 is built from 16 residues. The germline V gene encodes CDR1 SGHDT and CDR2 YYEEEE. After removal of 3 bases from V and 7 bases from J, the junction contained 11 bases not matched to a gene.

This chain connects TRBV11-2 to TRBJ2-7, with no clear D. Per germline, CDR1 SGHAT and CDR2 FQNNGV. The CDR3 loop spans 14 amino acids. The V end lost 2 bases, the J end lost 2 bases, and 10 bases lay between the germline ends. The CDR3 spells CASSLWAGTYEQYF. CDR3 DNA: TGTGCCAGCAGCTTATGGGCAGGAACCTACGAGCAGTACTTC.

Only one count was recorded for this clone. The chain has TRBV2 and TRBJ2-1; D is ambiguous. The V end was cut by 3 bases, the J end by 13 bases, with 10 bases between. This CDR3 region has 11 residues. Germline-derived CDR1 and CDR2 are SNHLY and FYNNEI. For the CDR3, the DNA is TGTGCCAGCAGTGATGGTTGGGTCCAGTTCTTC. Translating it yields CASSDGWVQFF. The entire variable domain, with the rest obtained from reference TRBV2 and TRBJ2-1, is as follows: EPEVTQTPSHQVTQMGQEVILRCVPISNHLYFYWYRQILGQKVEFLVSFYNNEISEKSEIFDDQFSVERPDGSNFTLKIRSTKLEDSAMYFCASSDGWVQFFGPGTRLTVL.

The chain links TRBV9 to TRBJ1-4, with a weak D call TRBD1 (6 bases). Germline values: CDR1 SGDLS, CDR2 YYNGEE. V was clipped by 4 bases and J by 7 bases, with 17 bases between them. This CDR3 is 15 amino acids long. This chain's CDR3 is CASSQSGGAGEKLFF. In DNA, the CDR3 is TGTGCCAGCAGCCAGTCGGGGGGCGCAGGTGAAAAACTGTTTTTT.

The chain has TRBV19 and TRBJ2-1, with TRBD1 matching over 8 bases. V dropped 3 bases and J dropped 10; count of bases not matched to a gene: 5. The CDR3 covers 13 residues. Germline values: CDR1 LNHDA, CDR2 SQIVND (reference sequence). CDR3 sequence (DNA): TGTGCCAGTAGTATGGGACAGGCTACCGAGCAGTTCTTC. The encoded protein is CASSMGQATEQFF.

V usage is TRBV5-6 and J usage is TRBJ2-7; 16 bases map to TRBD2. Trimming removed 5 bases from V and 4 bases from J; junction bases left unmatched: 6. The germline V gene encodes CDR1 SGHDT and CDR2 YYEEEE. The length of the CDR3 is 16 residues. CDR3 loop: CASRPGLAGGEYEQYF. CDR3 sequence (DNA): TGTGCCAGCAGGCCGGGACTAGCGGGAGGGGAGTACGAGCAGTACTTC.

V and J are TRBV9 and TRBJ2-1; D gene unclear. Trimming took 3 bases from V and 0 from J, leaving 10 bases between them. The CDR3 has 15 amino acids. CDR1 is SGDLS and CDR2 is YYNGEE in the germline V gene. The CDR3 protein is CASSAGYSSYNEQFF. CDR3 DNA: TGTGCCAGCAGCGCTGGTTATAGCTCCTACAATGAGCAGTTCTTC.

CDR3 sequence reads: CASSPGTSGIEDTGELFF. The CDR3 nucleotides are TGTGCCAGCTCACCCGGGACTAGCGGGATCGAAGACACCGGGGAGCTGTTTTTT. The chain joins TRBV18 to TRBJ2-2; 13 bases line up with TRBD2. After removal of 3 bases from V and 3 bases from J, the junction contained 7 bases not matched to a gene. The germline V gene encodes CDR1 KGHSH and CDR2 LQKENI. The CDR3 is made up of 18 amino acids.

The rearrangement joins TRBV18 to TRBJ2-7; D might be TRBD2 (6 bases). The CDR3 has 14 amino acids. V was cut by 3 bases and J by 6 bases, with 15 bases left in between. The germline gives CDR1 KGHSH, CDR2 LQKENI. CDR3 amino acids: CASSPGSAGLEQYF. The CDR3 region has the DNA TGTGCCAGCTCACCGGGATCTGCGGGACTCGAGCAGTACTTC.

The chain links TRBV27 to TRBJ2-5; the match to TRBD2 covers 11 bases. This CDR3 is built from 15 residues. Germline V gene lookup returns CDR1 MNHEY and CDR2 SMNVEV (reference sequence). After removal of 1 base from V and 5 bases from J, the junction contained 3 bases not matched to a gene. The CDR3 nucleotides are TGTGCCAGCAGTTTATATAGCGGGAGGGGGGAGACCCAGTACTTC. Protein product: CASSLYSGRGETQYF.

The chain uses TRBV29-1 and TRBJ2-3; TRBD1 might be the D (6 bases). Looked up from germline, CDR1 is SQVTM and CDR2 is ANQGSEA. This CDR3 region has 14 residues. Trimming shortened V by 6 bases and J by 2 bases, and 15 bases separated the two germline ends. Written as DNA, the CDR3 is TGCAGCGTCAGGGGCTTTGGCAACACAGATACGCAGTATTTT. It codes for CSVRGFGNTDTQYF.

The count of this clone is one. The chain links TRBV6-6 to TRBJ2-1, with TRBD2 matching 9 bases. CDR1 MNHNY and CDR2 SVGAGI come from the germline V gene (reference sequence). The CDR3 loop spans 15 amino acids. Unmatched junction bases numbered 10, after V lost 5 bases and J lost 8 bases. The CDR3 nucleotides are TGTGCCAGCAGTCCATTGGTAGCGGGGGCCCATGAGCAGTTCTTC. It encodes CASSPLVAGAHEQFF.

The V gene is TRBV7-9, the J gene TRBJ1-3, with TRBD1 identical over 10 bases. The CDR3 covers 12 residues. J gave up 15 bases and V 4 bases, and 6 bases lay outside the gene matches. The germline gives CDR1 SEHNR, CDR2 FQNEAQ (reference sequence). Here the CDR3 reads CASSSERDRGYF. Here the CDR3 DNA reads TGTGCCAGCAGCTCCGAACGGGACAGGGGATATTTT.

This chain joins TRBV4-1 and TRBJ2-1; D is undetermined. The CDR3 sequence is 13 residues long. Germline CDR1 reads MGHRA; CDR2 reads YSYEKL. V dropped 4 bases and J dropped 7 bases, with 11 bases sitting between them. The CDR3 coding sequence is TGCGCCAGCAGCCCCGGCAGCCTAAATGAGCAGTTCTTC. The encoded protein is CASSPGSLNEQFF.

This chain links TRBV18 with TRBJ2-1; 7 nucleotides align to TRBD2. The CDR3 contains 14 residues. The germline V gene has CDR1 KGHSH and CDR2 LQKENI. The junction had 4 bases not matched to a gene; V was cut back by 1 base and J by 7 bases. CDR3 bases: TGTGCCAGCTCACCACGGGAGGGTTCGAATGAGCAGTTCTTC. This encodes CASSPREGSNEQFF. Complete variable domain (other parts from reference TRBV18 and TRBJ2-1): NAGVMQNPRHLVRRRGQEARLRCSPMKGHSHVYWYRQLPEEGLKFMVYLQKENIIDESGMPKERFSAEFPKEGPSILRIQQVVRGDSAAYFCASSPREGSNEQFFGPGTRLTVL.

The gene calls are TRBV25-1 and TRBJ2-3; 7 bases line up with TRBD2. The ends lost 4 bases at V and 6 bases at J; junction bases unmatched: 7. The CDR3 length is 14 residues. Per the germline V gene, CDR1 is MGHDK and CDR2 is SYGVNS. The CDR3 is CASSGEGRLDTQYF. The CDR3 bases are TGTGCCAGCAGTGGGGAGGGCCGTTTGGATACGCAGTATTTT.

The V call is TRBV6-5, the J call TRBJ2-7; TRBD1 or TRBD2 may be the D gene (7 bases each). Germline assignment: CDR1 MNHEY and CDR2 SVGAGI. The CDR3 is 15 amino acids. Trimming pared 6 bases from V and 3 bases from J, leaving 18 bases between. CDR3 nucleotides: TGTGCCAGCAGCCCCAGGGGGAGGGCCGTCTACGAGCAGTACTTC. This encodes CASSPRGRAVYEQYF.

This clone was picked up a small number of times. The J gene is TRBJ1-5, the V gene TRBV7-9; the D gene is possibly TRBD1 (5 bases). Looked up from germline, CDR1 is SEHNR and CDR2 is FQNEAQ (reference sequence). V dropped 1 base and J dropped 2 bases, with 15 bases sitting between them. The CDR3 is 17 residues long. The CDR3 spells CASSLVGGAEGNQPQHF. The DNA of the CDR3 is TGTGCCAGCAGCTTAGTTGGAGGGGCAGAAGGCAATCAGCCCCAGCATTTT.

The rearrangement joins TRBV9 to TRBJ1-3; D call uncertain. The CDR3 is made up of 15 amino acids. Trimming shortened V by 4 bases and J by 0 bases, and 11 bases separated the two germline ends. The germline V gene encodes CDR1 SGDLS and CDR2 YYNGEE. The CDR3, as DNA: TGTGCCAGCAGCACCCAAGCCTTCTCTGGAAACACCATATATTTT. It encodes CASSTQAFSGNTIYF.